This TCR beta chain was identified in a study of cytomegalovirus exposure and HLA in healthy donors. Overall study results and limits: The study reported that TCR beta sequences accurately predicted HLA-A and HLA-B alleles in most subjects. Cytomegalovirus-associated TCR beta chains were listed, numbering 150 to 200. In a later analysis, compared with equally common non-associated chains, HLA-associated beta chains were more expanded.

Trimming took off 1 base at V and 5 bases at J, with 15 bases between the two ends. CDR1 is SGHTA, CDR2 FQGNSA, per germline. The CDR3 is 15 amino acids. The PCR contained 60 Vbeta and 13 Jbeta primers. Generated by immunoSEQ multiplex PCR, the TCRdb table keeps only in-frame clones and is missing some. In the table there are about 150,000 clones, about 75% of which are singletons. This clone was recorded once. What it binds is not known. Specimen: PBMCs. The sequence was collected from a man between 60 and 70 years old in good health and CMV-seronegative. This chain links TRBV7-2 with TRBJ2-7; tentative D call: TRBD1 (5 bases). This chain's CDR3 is CASSLEGRVLDEQYF. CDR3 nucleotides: TGTGCCAGCAGCTTAGAGGGCAGGGTTCTCGACGAGCAGTACTTC.